This T cell receptor (beta chain) was recovered during a study of blood T cell repertoires in COVID-19. Generated by immunoSEQ multiplex PCR, the TCRdb table keeps only in-frame clones and is missing some. The repertoire holds about 250,000 clones, with about 85% as singletons. Participants were placed into cohorts based on the clinical history they reported. This clonotype was obtained from a woman under 40 with acute COVID-19. Specimen: PBMCs or T cells enriched from blood (not recorded which).

This chain's CDR3 is CASSPLRGSGQPQHF. The CDR3 DNA sequence: TGTGCCAGCAGTCCCCTTAGGGGTTCAGGTCAGCCCCAGCATTTT. The chain uses TRBV28 and TRBJ1-5; TRBD1 might be the D (5 bases). Germline V gives CDR1 MDHEN, CDR2 SYDVKM. V lost 5 bases, J lost 6 bases, and 17 bases lay in between. The CDR3 extends over 15 amino acids.